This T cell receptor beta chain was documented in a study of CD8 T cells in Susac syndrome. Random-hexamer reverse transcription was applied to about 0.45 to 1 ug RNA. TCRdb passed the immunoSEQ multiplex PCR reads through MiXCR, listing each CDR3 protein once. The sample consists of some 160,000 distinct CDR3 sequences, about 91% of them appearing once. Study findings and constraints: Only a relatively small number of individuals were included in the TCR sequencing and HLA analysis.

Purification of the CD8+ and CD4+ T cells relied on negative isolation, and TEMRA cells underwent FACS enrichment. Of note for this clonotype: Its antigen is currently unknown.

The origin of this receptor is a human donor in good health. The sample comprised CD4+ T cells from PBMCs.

CDR3 amino acids: CASSRVGLATQYF. Here the CDR3 DNA reads TGCGCCAGCAGCCGAGTAGGACTAGCTACGCAGTATTTT. The chain joins TRBV4-1 to TRBJ2-3; 8 nucleotides line up with TRBD2. Unmatched junction bases numbered 5, after V lost 4 bases and J lost 8 bases. The CDR3 sequence is 13 residues long. Germline CDR1 and CDR2: MGHRA and YSYEKL.